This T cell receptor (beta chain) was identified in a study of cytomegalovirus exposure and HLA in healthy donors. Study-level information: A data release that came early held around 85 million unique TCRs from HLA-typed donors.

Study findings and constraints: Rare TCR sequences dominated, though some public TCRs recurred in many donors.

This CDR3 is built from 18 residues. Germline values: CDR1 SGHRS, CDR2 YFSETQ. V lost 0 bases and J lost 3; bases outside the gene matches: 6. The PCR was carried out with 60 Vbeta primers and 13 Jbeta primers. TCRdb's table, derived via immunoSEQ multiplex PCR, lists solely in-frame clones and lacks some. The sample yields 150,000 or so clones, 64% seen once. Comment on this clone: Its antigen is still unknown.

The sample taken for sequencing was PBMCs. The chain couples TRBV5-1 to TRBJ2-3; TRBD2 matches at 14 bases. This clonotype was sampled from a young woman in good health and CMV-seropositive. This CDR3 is CASSLVKGLAGATDTQYF. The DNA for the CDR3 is TGCGCCAGCAGCTTGGTTAAGGGACTAGCGGGAGCTACAGATACGCAGTATTTT.